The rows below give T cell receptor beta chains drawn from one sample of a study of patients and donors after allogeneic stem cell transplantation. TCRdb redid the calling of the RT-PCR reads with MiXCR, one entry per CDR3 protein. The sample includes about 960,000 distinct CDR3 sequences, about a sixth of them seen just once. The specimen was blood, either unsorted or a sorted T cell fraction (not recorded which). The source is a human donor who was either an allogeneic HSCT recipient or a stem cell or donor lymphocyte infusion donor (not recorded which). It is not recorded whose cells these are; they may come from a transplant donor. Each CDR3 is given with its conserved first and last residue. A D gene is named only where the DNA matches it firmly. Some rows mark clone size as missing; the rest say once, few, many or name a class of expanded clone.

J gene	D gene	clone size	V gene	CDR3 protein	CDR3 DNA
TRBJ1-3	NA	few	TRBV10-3	CAIKYGGGSGNTIYF	TGTGCCATCAAATACGGGGGCGGCTCTGGAAACACCATATATTTT
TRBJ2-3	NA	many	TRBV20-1	CSAMTRIRTDTQYF	TGCAGTGCTATGACTAGAATTCGCACAGATACGCAGTATTTT
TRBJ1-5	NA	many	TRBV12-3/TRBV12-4	CASHQGGRLQPQHF	TGTGCCAGCCATCAGGGAGGACGTCTTCAGCCCCAGCATTTT
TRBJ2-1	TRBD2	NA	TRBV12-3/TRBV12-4	CASSAPSGGAPEQFF	TGTGCCAGCAGTGCCCCTAGCGGGGGGGCGCCTGAGCAGTTCTTC
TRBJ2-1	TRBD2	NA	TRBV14	CASSTLAGALNEQFF	TGTGCCAGCAGCACCCTAGCGGGAGCCTTAAATGAGCAGTTCTTC
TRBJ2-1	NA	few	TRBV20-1	CSANLNREQFF	TGCAGTGCTAACCTGAACCGGGAGCAGTTCTTC
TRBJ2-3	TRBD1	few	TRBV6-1	CARSTGVTDTQYF	TGTGCCAGATCGACAGGGGTCACAGATACGCAGTATTTT
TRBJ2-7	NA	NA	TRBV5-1	CASSVRGGGTYEQYF	TGCGCCAGCAGCGTGCGGGGTGGGGGAACCTACGAGCAGTACTTC
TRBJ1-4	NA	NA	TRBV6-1	CASFRDNGEKLFF	TGTGCCAGCTTCCGGGACAATGGAGAAAAACTGTTTTTT
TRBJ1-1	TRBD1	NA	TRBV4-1	CASSQLNTGAEGEAFF	TGCGCCAGCAGCCAACTAAATACAGGGGCGGAGGGTGAAGCTTTCTTT
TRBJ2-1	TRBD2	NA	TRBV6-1	CASSRASGYNEQFF	TGTGCCAGCAGTAGGGCTAGCGGTTACAATGAGCAGTTCTTC
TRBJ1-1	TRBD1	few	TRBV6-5	CASSYGQGVELNTEAFF	TGTGCCAGCAGTTACGGACAGGGCGTTGAGTTGAACACTGAAGCTTTCTTT
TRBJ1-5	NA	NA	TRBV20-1	CSASGSPYNNQPQHF	TGCAGTGCTTCGGGATCCCCCTATAACAATCAGCCCCAGCATTTT
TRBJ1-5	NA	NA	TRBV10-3	CAISGDGTNPISNQPQHF	TGTGCCATCAGTGGGGACGGGACAAACCCTATTAGCAATCAGCCCCAGCATTTT
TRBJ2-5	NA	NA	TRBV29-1	CSGYGAYQETQCF	TGCAGCGGATACGGCGCGTACCAAGAGACCCAGTGCTTC
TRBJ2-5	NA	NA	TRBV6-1	CASTGNQETQYF	TGTGCCAGCACCGGTAACCAAGAGACCCAGTACTTC
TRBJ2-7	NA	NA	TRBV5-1	CASSTSSSTASSYEQYF	TGCGCCAGCAGCACTAGCTCTTCGACGGCGAGCTCCTACGAGCAGTACTTC
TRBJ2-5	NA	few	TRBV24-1	CATKGAGKTQYF	TGTGCCACCAAGGGGGCGGGAAAGACCCAGTACTTC
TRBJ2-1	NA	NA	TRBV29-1	CSVERPAAYNEQFF	TGCAGCGTTGAAAGACCCGCGGCCTACAATGAGCAGTTCTTC
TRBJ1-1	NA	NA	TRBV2	CASSEGQGTEAFF	TGTGCCAGCAGTGAAGGGCAGGGGACTGAAGCTTTCTTT
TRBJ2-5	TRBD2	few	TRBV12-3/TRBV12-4	CASSLLGLNFETQYF	TGTGCCAGCAGTTTGTTGGGACTAAACTTCGAGACCCAGTACTTC
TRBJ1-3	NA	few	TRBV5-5	CASSLAGGGAGNTIYF	TGTGCCAGCAGCTTGGCGGGTGGGGGTGCCGGAAACACCATATATTTT
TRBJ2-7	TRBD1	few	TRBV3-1	CASSPRTGTISEQYF	TGTGCCAGCAGCCCCCGGACAGGGACCATTTCGGAGCAGTACTTC
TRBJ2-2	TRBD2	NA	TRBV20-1	CSASERGVPDGELFF	TGCAGTGCTAGCGAGCGGGGGGTCCCCGACGGGGAGCTGTTTTTT
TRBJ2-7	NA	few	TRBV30	CATDMAGQYYEQYF	TGTGCCACCGACATGGCGGGGCAGTACTACGAGCAGTACTTC
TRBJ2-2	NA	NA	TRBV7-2	CASSLLSSLNTGELFF	TGTGCCAGCAGCTTATTATCTAGCCTAAACACCGGGGAGCTGTTTTTT
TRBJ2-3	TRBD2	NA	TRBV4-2	CASSATGGDTQYF	TGTGCCAGCAGCGCCACGGGGGGAGATACGCAGTATTTT
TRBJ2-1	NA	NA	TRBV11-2	CASSLGTGQPSRLGVYNEQFF	TGTGCCAGCAGCTTAGGCACCGGGCAACCATCTCGGCTGGGGGTCTACAATGAGCAGTTCTTC
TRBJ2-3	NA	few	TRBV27	CASSYKRDTQYF	TGTGCCAGCAGTTATAAGCGAGATACGCAGTATTTT
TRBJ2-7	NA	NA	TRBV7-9	CASSHGAWYEQYF	TGTGCCAGCAGCCATGGGGCGTGGTACGAGCAGTACTTC
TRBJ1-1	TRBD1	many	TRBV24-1	CATRQGPNTEAFF	TGTGCCACCAGACAGGGGCCGAACACTGAAGCTTTCTTT
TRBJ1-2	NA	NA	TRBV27	CASSLSNGFGGYTF	TGTGCCAGCAGTTTATCGAATGGGTTCGGAGGCTACACCTTC
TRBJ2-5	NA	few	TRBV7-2	CASSLYRAMETQYF	TGTGCCAGCAGCTTATACAGGGCGATGGAGACCCAGTACTTC
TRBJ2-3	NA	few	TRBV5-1	CASSSEGREIDTQYF	TGCGCCAGCAGCTCAGAGGGGCGGGAAATAGATACGCAGTATTTT
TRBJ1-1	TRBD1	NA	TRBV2	CASSTTGMNTEAFF	TGTGCCAGCAGTACGACAGGGATGAACACTGAAGCTTTCTTT
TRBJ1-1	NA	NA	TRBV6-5	CASRNQGFEAFF	TGTGCCAGCAGAAACCAGGGGTTTGAAGCTTTCTTT
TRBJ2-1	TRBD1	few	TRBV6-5	CASSYWTGSEQFF	TGTGCCAGCAGTTACTGGACAGGGAGTGAGCAGTTCTTC
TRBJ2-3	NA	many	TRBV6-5	CASSYSTTDTQYF	TGTGCCAGCAGTTACTCGACGACAGATACGCAGTATTTT
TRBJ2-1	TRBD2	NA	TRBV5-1	CASSLGLARDEQFF	TGCGCCAGCAGCTTAGGACTAGCTAGAGATGAGCAGTTCTTC
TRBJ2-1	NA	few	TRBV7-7	CASSLGGRDEQFF	TGTGCCAGCAGTTTAGGAGGAAGGGATGAGCAGTTCTTC
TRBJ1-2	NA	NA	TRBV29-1	CSVEEGLQNNYGYTF	TGCAGCGTTGAAGAGGGGTTACAGAATAACTATGGCTACACCTTC
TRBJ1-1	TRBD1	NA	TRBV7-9	CASRRTGGMSEAFF	TGTGCCAGCAGGAGAACAGGGGGCATGTCTGAAGCTTTCTTT
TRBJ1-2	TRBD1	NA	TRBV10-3	CAITHRDRGRYYGYTF	TGTGCCATCACTCACCGGGACAGGGGGCGGTACTATGGCTACACCTTC
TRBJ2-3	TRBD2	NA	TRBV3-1	CASSLAAGASTDTQYF	TGTGCCAGCAGCCTGGCGGCGGGAGCAAGCACAGATACGCAGTATTTT
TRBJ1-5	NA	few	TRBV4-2	CASSQEPLPTGPNQPQHF	TGTGCCAGCAGCCAAGAGCCCCTCCCTACAGGGCCCAATCAGCCCCAGCATTTT
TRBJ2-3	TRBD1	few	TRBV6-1	CASSPVTGIADTQYF	TGTGCCAGCAGTCCTGTGACAGGGATCGCAGATACGCAGTATTTT
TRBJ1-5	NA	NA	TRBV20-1	CSARERRGRGNQPQHF	TGCAGTGCTAGAGAGAGGAGGGGGAGAGGCAATCAGCCCCAGCATTTT